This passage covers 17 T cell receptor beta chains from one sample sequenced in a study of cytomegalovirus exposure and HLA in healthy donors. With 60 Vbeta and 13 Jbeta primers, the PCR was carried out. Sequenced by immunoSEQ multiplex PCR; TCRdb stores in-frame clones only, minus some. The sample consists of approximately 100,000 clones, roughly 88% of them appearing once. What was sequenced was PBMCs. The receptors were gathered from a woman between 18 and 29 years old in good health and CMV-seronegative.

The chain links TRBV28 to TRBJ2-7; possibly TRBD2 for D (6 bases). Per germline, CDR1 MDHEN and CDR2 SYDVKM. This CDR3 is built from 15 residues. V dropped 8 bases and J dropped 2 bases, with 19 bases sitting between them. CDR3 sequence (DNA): TGTGCCAGCCAAGCGCCAGCGGGTCTAACCTACGAGCAGTACTTC. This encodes CASQAPAGLTYEQYF.

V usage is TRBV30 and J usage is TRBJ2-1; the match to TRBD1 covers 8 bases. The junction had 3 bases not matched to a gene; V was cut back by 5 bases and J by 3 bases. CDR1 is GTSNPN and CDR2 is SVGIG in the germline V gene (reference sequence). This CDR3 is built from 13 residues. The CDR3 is CAWDRGFYNEQFF. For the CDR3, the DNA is TGTGCCTGGGACAGGGGCTTCTACAATGAGCAGTTCTTC.

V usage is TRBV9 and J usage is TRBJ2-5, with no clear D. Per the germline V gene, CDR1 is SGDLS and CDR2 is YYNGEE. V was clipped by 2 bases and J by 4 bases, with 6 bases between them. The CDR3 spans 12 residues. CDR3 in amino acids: CASSVGRETQYF. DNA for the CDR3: TGTGCCAGCAGCGTCGGTAGAGAGACCCAGTACTTC.

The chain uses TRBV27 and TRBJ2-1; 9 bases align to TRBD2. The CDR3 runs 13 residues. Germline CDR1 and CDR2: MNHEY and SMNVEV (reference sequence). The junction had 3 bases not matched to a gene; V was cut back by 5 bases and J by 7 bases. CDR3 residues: CASSGLAGNEQFF. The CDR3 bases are TGTGCCAGCAGTGGCCTAGCGGGGAATGAGCAGTTCTTC.

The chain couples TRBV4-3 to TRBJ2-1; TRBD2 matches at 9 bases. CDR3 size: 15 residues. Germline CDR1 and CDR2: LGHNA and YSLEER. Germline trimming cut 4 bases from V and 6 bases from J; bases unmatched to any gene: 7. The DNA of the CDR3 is TGCGCCAGCAGCCCACGGGGCGGGGGGGGCAATGAGCAGTTCTTC. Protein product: CASSPRGGGGNEQFF.

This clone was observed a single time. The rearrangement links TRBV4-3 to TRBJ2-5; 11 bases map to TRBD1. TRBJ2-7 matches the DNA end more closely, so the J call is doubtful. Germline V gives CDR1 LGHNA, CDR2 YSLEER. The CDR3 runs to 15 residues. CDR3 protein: CASSQEGQGVYEQYF. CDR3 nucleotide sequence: TGCGCCAGCAGCCAAGAGGGACAGGGGGTCTACGAGCAGTACTTC.

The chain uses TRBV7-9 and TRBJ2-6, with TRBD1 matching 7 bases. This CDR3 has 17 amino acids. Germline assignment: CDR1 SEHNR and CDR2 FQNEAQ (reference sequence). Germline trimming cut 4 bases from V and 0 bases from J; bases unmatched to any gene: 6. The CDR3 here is CASSWDRVPSGANVLTF. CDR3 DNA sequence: TGTGCCAGCAGCTGGGACAGAGTCCCCTCTGGGGCCAACGTCCTGACTTTC.

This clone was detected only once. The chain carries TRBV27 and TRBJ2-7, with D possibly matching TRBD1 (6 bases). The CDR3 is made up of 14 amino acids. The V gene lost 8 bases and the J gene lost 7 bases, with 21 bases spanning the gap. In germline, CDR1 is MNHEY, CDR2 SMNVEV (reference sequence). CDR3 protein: CASYQQGRAWEQYF. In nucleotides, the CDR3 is TGTGCCAGCTACCAACAGGGTAGGGCCTGGGAGCAGTACTTC.

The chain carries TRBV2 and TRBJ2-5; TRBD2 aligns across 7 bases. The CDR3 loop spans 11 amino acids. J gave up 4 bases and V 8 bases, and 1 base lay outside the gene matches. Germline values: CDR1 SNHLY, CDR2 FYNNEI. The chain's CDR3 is CASGGRETQYF. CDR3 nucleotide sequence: TGTGCCAGCGGCGGGAGAGAGACCCAGTACTTC.

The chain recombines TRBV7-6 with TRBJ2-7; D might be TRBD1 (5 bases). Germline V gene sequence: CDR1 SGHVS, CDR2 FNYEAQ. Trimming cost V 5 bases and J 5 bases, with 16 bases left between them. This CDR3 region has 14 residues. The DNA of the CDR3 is TGTGCCAGCAGCCTAGGGTTAGAAGGGGACGAGCAGTACTTC. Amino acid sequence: CASSLGLEGDEQYF.

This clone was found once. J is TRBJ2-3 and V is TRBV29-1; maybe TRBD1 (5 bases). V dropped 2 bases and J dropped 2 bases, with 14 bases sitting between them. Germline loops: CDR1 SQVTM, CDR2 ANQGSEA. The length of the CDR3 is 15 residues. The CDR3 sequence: CSVERGVRDTDTQYF. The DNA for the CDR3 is TGCAGCGTTGAAAGAGGTGTCAGGGACACAGATACGCAGTATTTT.

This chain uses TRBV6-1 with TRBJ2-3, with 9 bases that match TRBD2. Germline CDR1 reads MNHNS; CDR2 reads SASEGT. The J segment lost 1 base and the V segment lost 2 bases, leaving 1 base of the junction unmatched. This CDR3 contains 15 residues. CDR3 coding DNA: TGTGCCAGCAGTGAAATAGCGGGGGGCACAGATACGCAGTATTTT. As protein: CASSEIAGGTDTQYF.

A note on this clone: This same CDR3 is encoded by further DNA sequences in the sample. The CDR3 reads CASSLAGTGGPYEQYF. CDR3 coding DNA: TGCGCCAGCAGCTTAGCCGGGACAGGGGGCCCCTACGAGCAGTACTTC. This chain joins TRBV5-1 and TRBJ2-7, with 12 bases identical to TRBD1. The V segment lost 2 bases and the J segment 2 bases; nucleotides outside the gene matches: 5. The CDR3 covers 16 residues. Germline values: CDR1 SGHRS, CDR2 YFSETQ. The variable domain in full, completed from reference TRBV5-1 and TRBJ2-7, reads KAGVTQTPRYLIKTRGQQVTLSCSPISGHRSVSWYQQTPGQGLQFLFEYFSETQRNKGNFPGRFSGRQFSNSRSEMNVSTLELGDSALYLCASSLAGTGGPYEQYFGPGTRLTVT.

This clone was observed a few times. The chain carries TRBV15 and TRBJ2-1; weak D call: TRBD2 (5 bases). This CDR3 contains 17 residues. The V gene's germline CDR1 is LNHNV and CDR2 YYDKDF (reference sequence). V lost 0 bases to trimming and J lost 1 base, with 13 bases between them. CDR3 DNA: TGTGCCACCAGCAGAGATCGTCGTCGGGATTCCTACAATGAGCAGTTCTTC. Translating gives CATSRDRRRDSYNEQFF.

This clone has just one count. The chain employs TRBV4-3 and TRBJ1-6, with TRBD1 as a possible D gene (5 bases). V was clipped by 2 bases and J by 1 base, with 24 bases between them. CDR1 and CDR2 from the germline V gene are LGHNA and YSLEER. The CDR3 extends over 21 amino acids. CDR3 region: CASSQSSRGVGEASYNSPLHF. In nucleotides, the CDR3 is TGCGCCAGCAGCCAATCTTCCCGGGGGGTCGGGGAGGCATCCTATAATTCACCCCTCCACTTT.

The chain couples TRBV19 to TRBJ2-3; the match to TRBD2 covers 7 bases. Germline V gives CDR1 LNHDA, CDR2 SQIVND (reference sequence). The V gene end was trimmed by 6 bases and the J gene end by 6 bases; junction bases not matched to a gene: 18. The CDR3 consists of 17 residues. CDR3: CASRYHRRGEERDTQYF. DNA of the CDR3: TGTGCCAGTAGATACCACCGACGGGGGGAGGAGAGGGATACGCAGTATTTT.

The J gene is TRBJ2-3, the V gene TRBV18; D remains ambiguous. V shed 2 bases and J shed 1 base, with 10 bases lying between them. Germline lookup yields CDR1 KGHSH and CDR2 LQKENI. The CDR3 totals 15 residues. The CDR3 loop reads CASSPLSSGTDTQYF. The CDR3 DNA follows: TGTGCCAGCTCACCATTGTCCTCGGGCACAGATACGCAGTATTTT.